Listed below are T cell receptor beta chains from one sample, sequenced in a study of T cell repertoires in cytomegalovirus infection. MiXCR was run by TCRdb on the reads, yielding one entry per CDR3 protein. The sample gives a few hundred thousand distinct CDR3 sequences, 22% of which show up once; around 20% is in the top ten. Their cognate antigens are unknown. The sample was cultured PBMCs, taken from culture after CMV antigen stimulation. These receptors all stem from a human donor in good health (CMV status not recorded). Some clones in this sample may be carry-over from other donors' samples. CDR3s include the opening cysteine and the closing phenylalanine or tryptophan. A D gene is named only where the DNA matches it firmly. Only some rows state a clone size, as once, few, many or a class for expanded clones.

j_call: TRBJ2-3; clone_size: few; v_call: TRBV7-9; d_call: TRBD2; cdr3_nt: TGTGCCAGCAGCTCGGAAGGACTAGTAGGAGATACGCAGTATTTT; cdr3_aa: CASSSEGLVGDTQYF
j_call: TRBJ2-5; clone_size: many; v_call: TRBV6-6; d_call: -; cdr3_nt: TGTGCCAGCAGTTACTCGAACCACGCGGAGACCCAGTACTTC; cdr3_aa: CASSYSNHAETQYF
j_call: TRBJ2-1; clone_size: -; v_call: TRBV11-3; d_call: TRBD2; cdr3_nt: TGTGCCAGCAGGGCCTCGGGGGAGGGCATCTATGAGCAGTTCTTC; cdr3_aa: CASRASGEGIYEQFF
j_call: TRBJ2-1; clone_size: -; v_call: TRBV20-1; d_call: -; cdr3_nt: TGCAGTGCTAGAGAGGCACCGAGAAATGAGCAGTTCTTC; cdr3_aa: CSAREAPRNEQFF
j_call: TRBJ1-1; clone_size: few; v_call: TRBV27; d_call: TRBD1; cdr3_nt: TGTGCCAGCAGTTATCGGGCAGGGGGTAGGACTGAAGCTTTCTTT; cdr3_aa: CASSYRAGGRTEAFF
j_call: TRBJ2-1; clone_size: -; v_call: TRBV6-2/TRBV6-3; d_call: -; cdr3_nt: TGTGCCAGCAGTTACCAAGGGACATCTTACAATGAGCAGTTCTTC; cdr3_aa: CASSYQGTSYNEQFF
j_call: TRBJ1-1; clone_size: -; v_call: TRBV2; d_call: -; cdr3_nt: TGTGCCAGCAGTTTTAATCAGAACACTGAAGCTTTCTTT; cdr3_aa: CASSFNQNTEAFF
j_call: TRBJ1-2; clone_size: few; v_call: TRBV11-2; d_call: -; cdr3_nt: TGTGCCAGCAGCTTTGTATCGAGCTATGGCTACACCTTC; cdr3_aa: CASSFVSSYGYTF
j_call: TRBJ1-2; clone_size: -; v_call: TRBV6-5; d_call: TRBD1; cdr3_nt: TGTGCCAGCATTTCGACAGGGAGTTCCTCTCTGGGCTACACCTTC; cdr3_aa: CASISTGSSSLGYTF
j_call: TRBJ1-5; clone_size: -; v_call: TRBV15; d_call: -; cdr3_nt: TGTGCCACCAGCAGAGATAGGGGTCAGCCCCAGCATTTT; cdr3_aa: CATSRDRGQPQHF
j_call: TRBJ2-4; clone_size: many; v_call: TRBV7-3; d_call: -; cdr3_nt: TGTGCCAGCAGCTTGACAGGGGAGGGAGTAACCAAAAACATTCAGTACTTC; cdr3_aa: CASSLTGEGVTKNIQYF
j_call: TRBJ1-1; clone_size: many; v_call: TRBV7-2; d_call: -; cdr3_nt: TGTGCCAGCAGCTTCCATGCAGGGGTGGACACTGAAGCTTTCTTT; cdr3_aa: CASSFHAGVDTEAFF
j_call: TRBJ2-3; clone_size: many; v_call: TRBV7-9; d_call: -; cdr3_nt: TGTGCCAGCAGCCCCCCTCAGGCAGGAGGGAGCACAGATACGCAGTATTTT; cdr3_aa: CASSPPQAGGSTDTQYF
j_call: TRBJ2-5; clone_size: few; v_call: TRBV20-1; d_call: TRBD1; cdr3_nt: TGCAGTGCTGAGGGGGCAGAAGAGACCCAGTACTTC; cdr3_aa: CSAEGAEETQYF
j_call: TRBJ2-1; clone_size: -; v_call: TRBV11-2; d_call: -; cdr3_nt: TGTGCCAGCAGCTCCGTGGCGGGAACCTCTTCATACAATGAGCAGTTCTTC; cdr3_aa: CASSSVAGTSSYNEQFF
j_call: TRBJ2-2; clone_size: -; v_call: TRBV9; d_call: TRBD2; cdr3_nt: TGTGCCAGCAGTGAGAGCGGGAGAAGCACCGGGGAGCTGTTTTTT; cdr3_aa: CASSESGRSTGELFF
j_call: TRBJ2-7; clone_size: -; v_call: TRBV27; d_call: -; cdr3_nt: TGTGCCAGCAGTTTTGTCGGTAACTACGAGCAGTACTTC; cdr3_aa: CASSFVGNYEQYF
j_call: TRBJ1-4; clone_size: many; v_call: TRBV6-1; d_call: -; cdr3_nt: TGTGCCAGCAGTGAAGCAGGGGTCACAACTAATGAAAAACTGTTTTTT; cdr3_aa: CASSEAGVTTNEKLFF
j_call: TRBJ2-5; clone_size: -; v_call: TRBV29-1; d_call: -; cdr3_nt: TGCAGCGTTTTCCTAGGAGAGACCCAGTACTTC; cdr3_aa: CSVFLGETQYF
j_call: TRBJ1-2; clone_size: -; v_call: TRBV2; d_call: TRBD1; cdr3_nt: TGTGCCAGCAGTGAACATTTGGACAGGGCCTATGGCTACACCTTC; cdr3_aa: CASSEHLDRAYGYTF
j_call: TRBJ1-5; clone_size: -; v_call: TRBV12-3/TRBV12-4; d_call: -; cdr3_nt: TGTGCCAGCAGGAGACAGGTTAATCAGCCCCAGCATTTT; cdr3_aa: CASRRQVNQPQHF
j_call: TRBJ2-2; clone_size: -; v_call: TRBV11-2; d_call: -; cdr3_nt: TGTGCCAGCAGCTTAGAGGTTTGCCGTAGGGGGCTGTTTTTT; cdr3_aa: CASSLEVCRRGLFF
j_call: TRBJ2-2; clone_size: -; v_call: TRBV10-3; d_call: -; cdr3_nt: TGTGCCATCAGTGAAAGTCCGGGCACCGGGGAGCTGTTTTTT; cdr3_aa: CAISESPGTGELFF
j_call: TRBJ1-5; clone_size: many; v_call: TRBV6-2/TRBV6-3; d_call: -; cdr3_nt: TGTGCCAGCAGCCAACAGGGTTGGAATCAGCCCCAGCATTTT; cdr3_aa: CASSQQGWNQPQHF
j_call: TRBJ1-2; clone_size: many; v_call: TRBV12-3/TRBV12-4; d_call: -; cdr3_nt: TGTGCCAGCAGTTCCCTGAGGGGGAAGGGAGACTACACCTTC; cdr3_aa: CASSSLRGKGDYTF
j_call: TRBJ2-6; clone_size: many; v_call: TRBV12-3/TRBV12-4; d_call: -; cdr3_nt: TGTGCCAGCACGGTCGCGGGCTCTGGGGCCAACGTCCTGACTTTC; cdr3_aa: CASTVAGSGANVLTF
j_call: TRBJ2-2; clone_size: few; v_call: TRBV7-9; d_call: -; cdr3_nt: TGTGCCAGCAGCCAGTGGACCGGGGAGCTGTTTTTT; cdr3_aa: CASSQWTGELFF
j_call: TRBJ2-1; clone_size: -; v_call: TRBV9; d_call: TRBD2; cdr3_nt: TGTGCCAGCAGCGCCGGACTAGCGGGAGACCCCAATGAGCAGTTCTTC; cdr3_aa: CASSAGLAGDPNEQFF
j_call: TRBJ1-2; clone_size: -; v_call: TRBV19; d_call: -; cdr3_nt: TGTGCCAGTAGTATCGGGGGTTCCAGCGGCTACACCTTC; cdr3_aa: CASSIGGSSGYTF
j_call: TRBJ2-7; clone_size: many; v_call: TRBV7-2; d_call: -; cdr3_nt: TGTGCCAGCAGCTTCCTCTACGAGCAGTACTTC; cdr3_aa: CASSFLYEQYF
j_call: TRBJ1-4; clone_size: many; v_call: TRBV7-9; d_call: TRBD1; cdr3_nt: TGTGCCAGCAGCCCGGGACAGGGGGATGAAAAACTGTTTTTT; cdr3_aa: CASSPGQGDEKLFF
j_call: TRBJ2-3; clone_size: once; v_call: TRBV20-1; d_call: TRBD2; cdr3_nt: TGCAGCACCACTAAATCGGCTAGCGGCCGAGATACGCAGTATTTT; cdr3_aa: CSTTKSASGRDTQYF
j_call: TRBJ2-5; clone_size: few; v_call: TRBV5-6; d_call: -; cdr3_nt: TGTGCCAGCAGCTCCCTTTGGGATGGTGGAGAGACCCAGTACTTC; cdr3_aa: CASSSLWDGGETQYF
j_call: TRBJ2-7; clone_size: many; v_call: TRBV7-8; d_call: TRBD2; cdr3_nt: TGTGCCAGCAGCCAACCGGACGGGACTAGCGGCCAGCATACCTACGAGCAGTACTTC; cdr3_aa: CASSQPDGTSGQHTYEQYF
j_call: TRBJ1-2; clone_size: -; v_call: TRBV7-2; d_call: TRBD1; cdr3_nt: TGTGCCAGCAGCCAGGGGGGCTATGGTGGCTACACCTTC; cdr3_aa: CASSQGGYGGYTF
j_call: TRBJ2-7; clone_size: many; v_call: TRBV6-5; d_call: -; cdr3_nt: TGTGCCAGCAGTTACTCGCGGTTAGCGGCTTACGAGCAGTACTTC; cdr3_aa: CASSYSRLAAYEQYF
j_call: TRBJ1-5; clone_size: few; v_call: TRBV28; d_call: TRBD1; cdr3_nt: TGTGCCAGCAATTTCCCGCGGGACAGGGGGCGCCCCGGCAATCAGCCCCAGCATTTT; cdr3_aa: CASNFPRDRGRPGNQPQHF
j_call: TRBJ2-5; clone_size: few; v_call: TRBV11-2; d_call: TRBD2; cdr3_nt: TGTGCCAGCAGCTTACAGGGTCTAGCGGGCGAGACCCAGTACTTC; cdr3_aa: CASSLQGLAGETQYF
j_call: TRBJ1-1; clone_size: many; v_call: TRBV7-2; d_call: -; cdr3_nt: TGTGCCAGCAGCTTAGCATCCGCCAGGGCCACTGAAGCTTTCTTT; cdr3_aa: CASSLASARATEAFF
j_call: TRBJ2-3; clone_size: few; v_call: TRBV7-8; d_call: TRBD2; cdr3_nt: TGTGCCAGCAGCTGGGCTAGCGGGAGGGCAGATACGCAGTATTTT; cdr3_aa: CASSWASGRADTQYF
j_call: TRBJ1-2; clone_size: few; v_call: TRBV5-6; d_call: -; cdr3_nt: TGTGCCAGCAGCCCCCGGGGATGGGACGGAACCTATGGCTACACCTTC; cdr3_aa: CASSPRGWDGTYGYTF
j_call: TRBJ2-7; clone_size: -; v_call: TRBV5-5; d_call: -; cdr3_nt: TGTGCCAGCAGCGTCAACGTCCCCTACGAGCAGTACTTC; cdr3_aa: CASSVNVPYEQYF
j_call: TRBJ2-3; clone_size: -; v_call: TRBV7-2; d_call: -; cdr3_nt: TGTGCCAGCAGCTTAATAGGAGGAGGCACAGATACGCAGTATTTT; cdr3_aa: CASSLIGGGTDTQYF
j_call: TRBJ1-2; clone_size: few; v_call: TRBV25-1; d_call: TRBD1; cdr3_nt: TGTGCCAGCAGTGAATATGGGACAGGCCCACAAGACTATGGCTACACCTTC; cdr3_aa: CASSEYGTGPQDYGYTF
j_call: TRBJ2-7; clone_size: -; v_call: TRBV6-1; d_call: -; cdr3_nt: TGTGCCAGCAGCCCCTCTCGACAGGCCCTGCAGTACTTC; cdr3_aa: CASSPSRQALQYF